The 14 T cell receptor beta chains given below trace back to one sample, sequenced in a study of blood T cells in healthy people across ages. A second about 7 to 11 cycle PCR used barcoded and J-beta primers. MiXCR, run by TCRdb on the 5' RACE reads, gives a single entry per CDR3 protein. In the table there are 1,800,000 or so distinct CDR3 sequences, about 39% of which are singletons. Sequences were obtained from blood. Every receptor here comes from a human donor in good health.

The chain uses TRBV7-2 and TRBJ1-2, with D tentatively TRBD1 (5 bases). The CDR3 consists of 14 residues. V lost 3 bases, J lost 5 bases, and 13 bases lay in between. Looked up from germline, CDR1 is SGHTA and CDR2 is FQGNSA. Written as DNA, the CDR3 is TGTGCCAGCAGCTTGGTAATAGGGACTTATGGCTACACCTTC. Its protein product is CASSLVIGTYGYTF.

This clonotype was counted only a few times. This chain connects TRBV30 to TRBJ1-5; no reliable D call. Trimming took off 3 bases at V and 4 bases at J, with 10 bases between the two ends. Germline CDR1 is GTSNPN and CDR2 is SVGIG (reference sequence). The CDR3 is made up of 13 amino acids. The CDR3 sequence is CAWSPSDNQPQHF. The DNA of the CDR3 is TGTGCCTGGAGCCCTTCAGATAATCAGCCCCAGCATTTT.

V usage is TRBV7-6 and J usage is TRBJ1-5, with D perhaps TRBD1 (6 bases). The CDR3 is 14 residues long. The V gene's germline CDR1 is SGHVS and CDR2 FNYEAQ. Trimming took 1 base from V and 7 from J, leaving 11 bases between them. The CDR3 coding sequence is TGTGCCAGCAGCTTAGAGGGGGGGATGCAGCCCCAGCATTTT. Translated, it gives CASSLEGGMQPQHF.

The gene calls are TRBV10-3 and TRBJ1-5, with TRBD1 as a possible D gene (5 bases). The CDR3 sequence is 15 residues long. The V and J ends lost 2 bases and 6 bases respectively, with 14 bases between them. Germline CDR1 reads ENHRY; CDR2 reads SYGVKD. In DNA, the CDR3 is TGTGCCATCAGTGAGGGGGCAGATCGACTTCAGCCCCAGCATTTT. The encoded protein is CAISEGADRLQPQHF.

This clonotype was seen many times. The CDR3 region is CASSRLAGAYNEQFF. Here the CDR3 DNA reads TGTGCCAGCAGTCGACTAGCGGGGGCCTACAATGAGCAGTTCTTC. V usage is TRBV6-2 or TRBV6-3 and J usage is TRBJ2-1; TRBD2 aligns across 12 bases. The germline CDR1 and CDR2 sequences are MNHEY and SVGEGT. The CDR3 is 15 residues long. With 5 bases clipped from V and 2 bases from J, the junction kept 1 base outside the gene matches.

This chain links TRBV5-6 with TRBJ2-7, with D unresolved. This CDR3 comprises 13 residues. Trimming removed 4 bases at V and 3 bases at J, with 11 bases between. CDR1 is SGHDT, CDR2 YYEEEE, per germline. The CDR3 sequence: CASSGVDRYEQYF. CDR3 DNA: TGTGCCAGCAGCGGGGTAGATCGCTACGAGCAGTACTTC.

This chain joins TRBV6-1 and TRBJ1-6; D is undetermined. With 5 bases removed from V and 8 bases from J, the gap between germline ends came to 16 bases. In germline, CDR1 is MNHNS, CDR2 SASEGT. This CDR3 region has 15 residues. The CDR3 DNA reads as TGTGCCAGCAGTCAAGAGAGGGCGGATTATTCACCCCTCCACTTT. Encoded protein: CASSQERADYSPLHF.

The CDR3 DNA follows: TGTGCCAGCAGCTTGGTTTCCGGAATGCGACAAGAGACCCAGTACTTC. This sequence encodes CASSLVSGMRQETQYF. The chain links TRBV5-6 to TRBJ2-5, with D unclear. Germline lookup yields CDR1 SGHDT and CDR2 YYEEEE. The V gene lost 0 bases and the J gene lost 2 bases, with 14 bases spanning the gap. This CDR3 region has 16 residues. The full variable domain, rest sourced from reference TRBV5-6 and TRBJ2-5, is DAGVTQSPTHLIKTRGQQVTLRCSPKSGHDTVSWYQQALGQGPQFIFQYYEEEERQRGNFPDRFSGHQFPNYSSELNVNALLLGDSALYLCASSLVSGMRQETQYFGPGTRLLVL.

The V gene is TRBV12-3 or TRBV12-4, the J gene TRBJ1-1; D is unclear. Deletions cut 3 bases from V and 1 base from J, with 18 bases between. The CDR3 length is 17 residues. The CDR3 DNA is TGTGCCAGCAGTTTTTCCCATCCAAGGGCGCCGAACACTGAAGCTTTCTTT. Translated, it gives CASSFSHPRAPNTEAFF.

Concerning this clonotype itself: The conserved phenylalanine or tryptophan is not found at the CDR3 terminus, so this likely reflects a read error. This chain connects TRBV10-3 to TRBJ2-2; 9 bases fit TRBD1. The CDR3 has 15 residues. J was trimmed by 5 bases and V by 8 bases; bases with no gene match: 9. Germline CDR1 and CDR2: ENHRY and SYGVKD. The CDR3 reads CAIAGDRVRTGELFV. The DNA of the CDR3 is TGTGCCATCGCGGGGGACAGGGTTCGAACCGGGGAGCTGTTTGTT.

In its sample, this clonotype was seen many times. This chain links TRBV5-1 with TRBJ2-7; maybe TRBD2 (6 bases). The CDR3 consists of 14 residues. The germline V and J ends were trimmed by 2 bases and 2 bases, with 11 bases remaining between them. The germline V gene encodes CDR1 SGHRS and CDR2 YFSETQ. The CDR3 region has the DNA TGCGCCAGCAGCTTCTTAGGCGGGACCTACGAGCAGTACTTC. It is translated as CASSFLGGTYEQYF.

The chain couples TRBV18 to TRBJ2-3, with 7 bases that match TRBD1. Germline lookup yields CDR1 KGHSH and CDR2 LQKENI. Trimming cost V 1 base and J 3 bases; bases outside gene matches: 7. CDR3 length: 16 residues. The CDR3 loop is CASSPQKGARTDTQYF. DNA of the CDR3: TGTGCCAGCTCACCACAAAAGGGGGCGCGGACAGATACGCAGTATTTT.

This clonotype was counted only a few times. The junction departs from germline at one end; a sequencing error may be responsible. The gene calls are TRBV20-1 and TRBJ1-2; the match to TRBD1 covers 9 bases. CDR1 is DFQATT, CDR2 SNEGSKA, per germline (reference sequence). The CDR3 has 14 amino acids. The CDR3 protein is CSADLGQGLGGYIF. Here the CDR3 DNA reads TGCAGTGCTGATCTGGGACAGGGCCTGGGGGGCTACATCTTC.

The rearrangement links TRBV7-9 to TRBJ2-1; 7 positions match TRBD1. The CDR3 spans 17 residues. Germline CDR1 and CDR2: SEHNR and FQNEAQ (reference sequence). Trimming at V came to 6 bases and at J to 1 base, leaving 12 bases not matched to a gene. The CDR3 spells CASSFWAGTASYNEQFF. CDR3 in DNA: TGTGCCAGCAGTTTTTGGGCCGGGACAGCTTCCTACAATGAGCAGTTCTTC.